Listed below are T cell receptor beta chains from one sample, sequenced in a study of neurological immune-mediated disorders. Using its own MiXCR run on the 5' RACE reads, TCRdb lists one record per CDR3 protein. The sample lists approximately 30,000 distinct CDR3 sequences; around 4% were seen once. The specimen was CD4+ T cells from blood. All receptors come from a woman between 40 and 55 years old in good health. Each CDR3 is given with its conserved first and last residue. Fields, in order: V gene, J gene, D gene, clone size, CDR3 DNA, CDR3 protein. The D gene is left open where the match is weak. Each size is once, few or many counts, or a class when the clone is expanded.

>TRBV7-2|TRBJ2-7|TRBD2|many
TGTGCCAGCAGCCCTTGGACTAGCGGGGCGTACGAGCAGTACTTC
CASSPWTSGAYEQYF
>TRBV20-1|TRBJ2-3|TRBD2|many
TGCAGTGCTAGCGGGGGGGCCTTAAATACGCAGTATTTT
CSASGGALNTQYF
>TRBV7-9|TRBJ1-1|NA|many
TGTGCCAGCTTACCGGGGGCCCCTATGAACACTGAAGCTTTCTTT
CASLPGAPMNTEAFF
>TRBV18|TRBJ2-2|NA|many
TGTGCCAGCTCACCCATCACAGGGAACACCGGGGAGCTGTTTTTT
CASSPITGNTGELFF
>TRBV7-2|TRBJ2-3|NA|many
TGTGCCAGCAACGGGGGCTGGGGAGATACGCAGTATTTT
CASNGGWGDTQYF
>TRBV20-1|TRBJ2-1|NA|many
TGCAGTGCTAGCGGGCTAGCAGGGCAGTTCTTC
CSASGLAGQFF
>TRBV2|TRBJ2-3|NA|many
TGTGCCAGCAGTGTCGGGAGCACAGATACGCAGTATTTT
CASSVGSTDTQYF
>TRBV20-1|TRBJ2-2|NA|many
TGCAGTGCTAGAGTTGTAACAGGGAGAAACACCGGGGAGCTGTTTTTT
CSARVVTGRNTGELFF
>TRBV9|TRBJ1-6|NA|many
TGTGCCAGCAGCGAGCTTGAAATTCCACCCCTCCACTTT
CASSELEIPPLHF
>TRBV7-2|TRBJ2-2|NA|many
TGTGCCAGCAGCTTAGGCAGGGCCACCGGGGAGCTGTTTTTT
CASSLGRATGELFF
>TRBV20-1|TRBJ2-1|NA|many
TGCAGTGTGGTACCGACCAATGAGCAGTTCTTC
CSVVPTNEQFF
>TRBV7-2|TRBJ2-6|NA|many
TGTGCCAGCAGCAAGACAGGAGGGGCCAACGTCCTGACTTTC
CASSKTGGANVLTF